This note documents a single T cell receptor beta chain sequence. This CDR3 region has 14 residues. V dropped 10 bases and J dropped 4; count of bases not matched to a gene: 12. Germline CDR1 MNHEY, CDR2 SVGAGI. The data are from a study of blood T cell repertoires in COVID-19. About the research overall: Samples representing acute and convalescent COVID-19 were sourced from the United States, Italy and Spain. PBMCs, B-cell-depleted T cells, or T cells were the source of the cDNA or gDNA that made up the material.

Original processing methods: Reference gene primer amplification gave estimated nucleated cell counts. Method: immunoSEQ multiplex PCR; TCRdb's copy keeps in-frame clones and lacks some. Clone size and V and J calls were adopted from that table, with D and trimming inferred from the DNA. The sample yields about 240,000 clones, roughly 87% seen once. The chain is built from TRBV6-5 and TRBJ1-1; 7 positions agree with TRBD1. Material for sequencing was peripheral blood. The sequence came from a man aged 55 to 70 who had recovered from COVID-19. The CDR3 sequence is CATTRDSSGTEAFF. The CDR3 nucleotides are TGTGCCACCACGAGGGACAGCAGTGGCACTGAAGCTTTCTTT.